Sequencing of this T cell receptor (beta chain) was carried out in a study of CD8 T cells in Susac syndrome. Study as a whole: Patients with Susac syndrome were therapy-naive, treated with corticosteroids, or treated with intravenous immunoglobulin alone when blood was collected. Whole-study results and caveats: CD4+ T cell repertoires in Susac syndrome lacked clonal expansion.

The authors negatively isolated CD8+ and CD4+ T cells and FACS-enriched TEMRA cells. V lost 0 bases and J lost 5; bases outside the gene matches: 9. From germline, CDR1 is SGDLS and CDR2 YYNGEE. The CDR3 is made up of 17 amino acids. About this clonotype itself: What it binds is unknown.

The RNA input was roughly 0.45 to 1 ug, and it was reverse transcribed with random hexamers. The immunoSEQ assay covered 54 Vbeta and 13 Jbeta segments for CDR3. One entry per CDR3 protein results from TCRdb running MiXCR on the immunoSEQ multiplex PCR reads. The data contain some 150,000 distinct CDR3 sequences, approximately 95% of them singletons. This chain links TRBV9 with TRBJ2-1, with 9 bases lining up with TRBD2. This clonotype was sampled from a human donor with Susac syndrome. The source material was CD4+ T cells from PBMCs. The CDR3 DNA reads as TGTGCCAGCAGCGTAGACCCCTCTAGCGGGGTCAACAATGAGCAGTTCTTC. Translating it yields CASSVDPSSGVNNEQFF.